This T cell receptor (beta chain) was identified in a study of shared clonotypes between healthy human individuals. Looking at the study overall: Three plates each covered CD4 naive and memory; CD8 naive two, CD8 memory one.

Naive CD8 cells comprised CD45RO-negative, CCR7-positively selected cells, excluding terminally differentiated effector memory CD45RA+ cells. Running of the assay took place at deep level. The data were produced by immunoSEQ multiplex PCR, yet TCRdb's version contains in-frame clones alone and is incomplete. The sample consists of 560,000 or so clones, roughly 95% of them appearing once. On this clone itself: Its specificity is unknown.

Germline V gene sequence: CDR1 MDHEN, CDR2 SYDVKM. V dropped 6 bases and J dropped 5 bases, with 8 bases sitting between them. There are 12 residues in the CDR3. Study-wide results and caveats: The sharing of 4% to 5.5% of naive CD4 clonotypes was seen across a few donors. The study found lower generation probabilities in non-shared clonotypes than in those shared by all four donors.

Sequencing used naive CD8+ T cells sorted from blood. The V and J genes are TRBV28 and TRBJ1-5; no reliable D call. The receptor comes from a woman under 40 in good health. The CDR3 DNA reads as TGTGCCAGCAGATACTCATATCAGCCCCAGCATTTT. Residues: CASRYSYQPQHF.